Sequencing of this T cell receptor beta chain was carried out in a study of T cell responses to AZD1222 COVID-19 vaccine. For the study at large: Pooled samples include second doses given at about 4 or 12 weeks.

After removal of 2 bases from V and 3 bases from J, the junction contained 16 bases not matched to a gene. CDR1 is LGHDT, CDR2 YNNKEL, per germline (reference sequence). The CDR3 runs to 19 residues. Notes on the study in general: Donors in the cohort were predominantly white British and more often female, and clonal diversity was possibly underestimated. Vaccination with two AZD1222 doses was followed by a rise in Spike-specific TCR breadth and depth. Regions 160-218 and 743-854 held dominance among vaccine-associated CD4 TCRs, which spanned spike.

Worth noting for this clone: Its antigen is unknown.

The repertoire was sequenced with immunoSEQ multiplex PCR; TCRdb's copy has only in-frame clones and lacks some. The repertoire includes around 84,000 clones, around nine tenths of them detected once, and more than 1.3% sits in the top ten. Sequences were derived from peripheral blood, sampled on day 0 of AZD1222 vaccination. The receptor was derived from an adult in good health. The V gene is TRBV3-1 (or the pseudogene TRBV3-2), the J gene TRBJ2-3, with 8 bases aligning to TRBD2. CDR3 in amino acids: CASSQSWSSGIGGTDTQYF. The CDR3 coding sequence is TGTGCCAGCAGCCAATCATGGAGTAGCGGGATAGGTGGGACAGATACGCAGTATTTT.